One and the same sample provided the 3 T cell receptor beta chains below, sequenced in a study of blood T cells in healthy people across ages. A second about 7 to 11 cycle PCR used barcoded and J-beta primers. From the 5' RACE reads, TCRdb called clonotypes with MiXCR, one entry per CDR3 protein. The table records some 1.7 million distinct CDR3 sequences, 28% of them present only once. The sequenced sample was blood. The source is a woman in her twenties or thirties in good health.

Many counts were recorded for this clonotype. The rearrangement links TRBV7-8 to TRBJ2-1; D might be TRBD1 (5 bases). Germline CDR1 SGHVS, CDR2 FQNEAQ. Trimming left V 3 bases short and J 0 bases short, with 9 bases between. The length of the CDR3 is 15 residues. The CDR3 region has the DNA TGTGCCAGCAGCTTGACAGAGTACTCCTACAATGAGCAGTTCTTC. It specifies CASSLTEYSYNEQFF.

This clonotype showed up many times. The chain combines TRBV29-1 with TRBJ2-7; tentatively, D is TRBD1 (6 bases). Germline V gives CDR1 SQVTM, CDR2 ANQGSEA. Trimming took 3 bases from V and 3 from J, leaving 12 bases between them. The CDR3 runs 13 residues. CDR3 in amino acids: CSVEQGQYYEQYF. The CDR3 nucleotides are TGCAGCGTTGAGCAGGGACAATACTACGAGCAGTACTTC.

This clonotype was observed a handful of times. The gene calls are TRBV20-1 and TRBJ2-1; D possibly corresponds to TRBD1 (6 bases). V was clipped by 6 bases and J by 0 bases, with 9 bases between them. Germline-derived CDR1 and CDR2 are DFQATT and SNEGSKA (reference sequence). The CDR3 covers 13 residues. In DNA, the CDR3 is TGCAGTGCCGTAGGGGGCTCCTACAATGAGCAGTTCTTC. Translated, it gives CSAVGGSYNEQFF.